This TCR beta chain was sequenced for a study of blood T cell repertoires in COVID-19. Only in-frame clones appear in the TCRdb table, and some are missing; sequencing was by immunoSEQ multiplex PCR. The table has about 300,000 clones, approximately 90% seen once; the top ten hold around 9.3%. This clone was observed at least ten times. Participants had their cohort set by participant-reported clinical history. Cohort 3 donors counted as recovered after two negative PCRs, clearance, or resolved symptoms. CDR3 length: 15 amino acids. The junction had 12 bases not matched to a gene; V was cut back by 8 bases and J by 7 bases. In germline, CDR1 is SEHNR, CDR2 FQNEAQ (reference sequence).

The origin of this receptor is a young woman who had recovered from COVID-19. The specimen sequenced was PBMCs or T cells enriched from blood (not recorded which). The chain couples TRBV7-9 to TRBJ2-2; TRBD2 agrees at 8 bases. CDR3 in amino acids: CASVIAGRVGGELFF. As DNA, the CDR3 is TGTGCCAGCGTCATAGCGGGAAGGGTAGGCGGGGAGCTGTTTTTT.